There are many counts of the clone carrying this T cell receptor (beta chain). Its antigen is not known. Amplified TCR beta CDR3 regions were obtained using RNA transcripts as template. Following a first-round RT-PCR that used HTBI primers, a second-round multiplex PCR was carried out. One entry per CDR3 protein results from TCRdb running MiXCR on the multiplex PCR reads. The data hold some 370,000 distinct CDR3 sequences, with roughly 15% observed a single time. A diagnosis was made from clinical symptoms together with serum thyroxine, TRAb, thyroid ultrasound and orbital computed tomography. Fresh peripheral blood (about 10 ml) yielded the PBMCs. These data originate in a study of Graves' ophthalmopathy and Graves' hyperthyroidism. Findings and caveats of the study: Ophthalmopathy and stable hyperthyroidism were discriminated by a 13-signature model, with 87.88% sensitivity and approximately 77% specificity.

Germline-derived CDR1 and CDR2 are DFQATT and SNEGSKA (reference sequence). The CDR3 sequence is 15 residues long. The V gene lost 5 bases and the J gene lost 0 bases, with 17 bases spanning the gap. The V gene is TRBV20-1, the J gene TRBJ2-7, with D possibly being TRBD1 or TRBD2 (5 bases each). Sequencing used peripheral blood. The sequence derives from an adult woman with stable Graves' hyperthyroidism. CDR3 amino acids: CSAFDGGRSSYEQYF. DNA for the CDR3: TGCAGTGCTTTCGATGGGGGACGGTCCTCCTACGAGCAGTACTTC.